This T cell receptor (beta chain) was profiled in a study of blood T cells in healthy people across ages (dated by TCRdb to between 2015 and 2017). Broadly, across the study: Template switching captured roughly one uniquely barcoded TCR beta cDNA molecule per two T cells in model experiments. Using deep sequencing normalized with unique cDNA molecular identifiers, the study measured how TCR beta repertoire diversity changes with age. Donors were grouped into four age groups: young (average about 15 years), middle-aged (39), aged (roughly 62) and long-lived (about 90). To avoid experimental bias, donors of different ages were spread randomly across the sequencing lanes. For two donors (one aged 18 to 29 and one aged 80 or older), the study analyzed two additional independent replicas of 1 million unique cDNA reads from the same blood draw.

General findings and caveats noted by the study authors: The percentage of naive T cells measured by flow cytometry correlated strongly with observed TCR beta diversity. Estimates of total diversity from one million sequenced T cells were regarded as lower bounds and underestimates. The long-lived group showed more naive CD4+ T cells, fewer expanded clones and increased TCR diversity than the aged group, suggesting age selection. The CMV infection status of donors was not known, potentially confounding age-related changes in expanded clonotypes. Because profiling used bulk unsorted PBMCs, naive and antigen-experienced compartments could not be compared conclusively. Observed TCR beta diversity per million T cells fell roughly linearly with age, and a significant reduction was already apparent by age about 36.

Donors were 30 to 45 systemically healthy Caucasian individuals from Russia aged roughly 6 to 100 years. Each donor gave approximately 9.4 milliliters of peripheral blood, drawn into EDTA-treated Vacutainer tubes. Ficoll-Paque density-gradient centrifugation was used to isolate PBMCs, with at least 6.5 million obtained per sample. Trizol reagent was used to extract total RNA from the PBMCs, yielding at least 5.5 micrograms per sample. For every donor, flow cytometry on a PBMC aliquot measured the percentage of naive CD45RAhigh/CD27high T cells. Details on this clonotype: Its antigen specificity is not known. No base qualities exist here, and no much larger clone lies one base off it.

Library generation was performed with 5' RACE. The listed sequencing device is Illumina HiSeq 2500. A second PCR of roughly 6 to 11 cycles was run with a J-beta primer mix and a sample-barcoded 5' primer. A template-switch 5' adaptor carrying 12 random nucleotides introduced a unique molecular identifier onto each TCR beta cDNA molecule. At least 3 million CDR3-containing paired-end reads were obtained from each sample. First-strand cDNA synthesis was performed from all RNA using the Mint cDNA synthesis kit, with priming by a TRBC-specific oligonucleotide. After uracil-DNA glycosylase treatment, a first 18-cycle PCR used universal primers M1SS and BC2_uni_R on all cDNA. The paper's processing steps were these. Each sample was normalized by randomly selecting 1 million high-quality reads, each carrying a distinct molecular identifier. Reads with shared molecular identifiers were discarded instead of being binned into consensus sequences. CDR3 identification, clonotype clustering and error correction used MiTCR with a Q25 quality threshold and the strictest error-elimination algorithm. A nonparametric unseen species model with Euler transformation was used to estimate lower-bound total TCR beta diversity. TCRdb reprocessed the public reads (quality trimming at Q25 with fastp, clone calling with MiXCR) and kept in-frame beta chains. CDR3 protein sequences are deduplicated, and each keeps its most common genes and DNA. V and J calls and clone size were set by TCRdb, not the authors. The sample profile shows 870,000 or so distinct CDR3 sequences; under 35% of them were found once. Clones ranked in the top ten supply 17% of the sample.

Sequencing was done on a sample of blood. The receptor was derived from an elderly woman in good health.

The bases are TGTGCCATCAGTGACTACGGACGGTCCGATGGGTTCTTC. Its translation reads: CAISDYGRSDGFF. This chain is built from TRBV10-3 and TRBJ2-1; no D gene can be assigned with confidence. V is pared back by 3 bases and J by 15 bases, with 18 bases lying between the germline termini. The CDR3 sequence holds 13 residues, the cysteine and phenylalanine included. Only the CDR3 part of the read is kept: 39 bases, read in frame from the first base. As encoded in the germline V gene, CDR1 is ENHRY while CDR2 is SYGVKD.